Following are 11 T cell receptor beta chains from one sample sequenced in a study of blood T cells in healthy people across ages. Next came a second PCR, run for roughly 7 to 12 cycles, which used a sample-barcoded 5' primer along with a J-beta primer mix. TCRdb itself ran the 5' RACE reads through MiXCR, one entry per CDR3 protein. The data show 700,000 or so distinct CDR3 sequences, roughly 20% seen once. Sequences were obtained from blood. The receptors derive from an older man in good health.

This clonotype has a handful of counts. This sequence joins TRBV7-2 and TRBJ1-1, with 7 bases identical to TRBD1. Germline CDR1 reads SGHTA; CDR2 reads FQGNSA. Losses at the gene ends were 2 bases for V and 0 bases for J; bases not matched to a gene: 3. The CDR3 totals 15 residues. CDR3 amino acids: CASSLWTGLNTEAFF. Written as DNA, the CDR3 is TGTGCCAGCAGCTTATGGACAGGACTGAACACTGAAGCTTTCTTT.

V gene TRBV18 combines with J gene TRBJ2-1; 7 positions agree with TRBD2. The DNA end favors TRBJ2-7, so the J call may be wrong. From germline, CDR1 is KGHSH and CDR2 LQKENI. CDR3 size: 14 residues. The CDR3 sequence is CASSPRTRGDEQYF. The CDR3 DNA follows: TGTGCCAGCTCACCTCGGACTAGAGGAGACGAGCAGTACTTC.

This chain connects TRBV12-3 or TRBV12-4 to TRBJ1-4, with D maybe TRBD1 (6 bases). Trimming pared 6 bases from V and 7 bases from J, leaving 15 bases between. The CDR3 length is 14 residues. The CDR3 DNA is TGTGCCAGCAGCCAACAGGGATTCCGTGAAAAACTGTTTTTT. This encodes CASSQQGFREKLFF.

The gene calls are TRBV24-1 and TRBJ1-2, with a weak D call TRBD1 (5 bases). V lost 3 bases, J lost 2 bases, and 6 bases lay in between. The CDR3 is made up of 13 amino acids. Germline loops: CDR1 KGHDR, CDR2 SFDVKD. The CDR3 coding sequence is TGTGCCACCAGTGATGGGGGGAACTATGGCTACACCTTC. Encoded protein: CATSDGGNYGYTF.

The V gene is TRBV10-3, the J gene TRBJ2-5; D perhaps matches TRBD2 (5 bases). Judging by the DNA end, TRBJ2-1 fits better; the J call may be wrong. The V gene's germline CDR1 is ENHRY and CDR2 SYGVKD. The CDR3 runs 11 residues. In DNA form, the CDR3 reads TGTGCCACCTCAGGACTGAATGAGCAGTTCTTC. Its translation is CATSGLNEQFF.

The V gene is TRBV2, the J gene TRBJ2-3; D uncertain. Trimming stripped 6 bases from V and 2 bases from J, with 12 bases between. The CDR3 has 14 amino acids. CDR1 and CDR2 from the germline V gene are SNHLY and FYNNEI. Here the CDR3 reads CASSRLNFTDTQYF. CDR3 in DNA: TGTGCCAGCAGCAGGCTGAACTTCACAGATACGCAGTATTTT.

This clonotype has more than one count but fewer than ten. The V and J genes are TRBV11-3 and TRBJ2-3; TRBD2 aligns across 14 bases. V lost 5 bases, J lost 7 bases, and 5 bases stayed unmatched. In germline, CDR1 is SGHNT, CDR2 YENEEA. The CDR3 has 15 amino acids. The CDR3 region is CASSQGLAGENTQYF. In DNA, the CDR3 is TGTGCCAGCAGCCAGGGACTAGCGGGAGAGAATACGCAGTATTTT.

The rearrangement links TRBV10-3 to TRBJ2-1; 8 bases line up with TRBD1. The J call may not be correct, given that the DNA end is closer to TRBJ2-7. CDR1 and CDR2 from the germline V gene are ENHRY and SYGVKD. This CDR3 is 15 amino acids long. The CDR3 DNA sequence: TGTGCCATCAAGATGGACAGGGCAACTCCCTACGAGCAGTACTTC. This translates into CAIKMDRATPYEQYF.

This clonotype was picked up a small number of times. This sequence joins TRBV6-2 or TRBV6-3 and TRBJ1-2, with unresolved D. CDR3 length equals 13 residues. Germline values: CDR1 MNHEY, CDR2 SVGEGT. The V and J ends lost 7 bases and 1 base respectively, with 10 bases between them. The CDR3 DNA sequence: TGTGCCAGCAAGAGGGAATTTAACTATGGCTACACCTTC. It is translated as CASKREFNYGYTF.

The gene calls are TRBV6-5 and TRBJ2-1, with D unclear. The CDR3 sequence is 14 residues long. The V gene lost 0 bases and the J gene lost 1 base, with 4 bases spanning the gap. Germline V gives CDR1 MNHEY, CDR2 SVGAGI. CDR3 bases: TGTGCCAGCAGTTACTCGTGGTCCTACAATGAGCAGTTCTTC. This codes for CASSYSWSYNEQFF.

V is TRBV7-2 and J is TRBJ2-3, with D perhaps TRBD2 (7 bases). The CDR3 length is 13 residues. Germline V gene sequence: CDR1 SGHTA, CDR2 FQGNSA. V dropped 7 bases and J dropped 7 bases, with 15 bases sitting between them. The CDR3 spells CASIPGGFHTQYF. The CDR3 DNA follows: TGTGCCAGCATCCCGGGGGGCTTTCATACGCAGTATTTT.